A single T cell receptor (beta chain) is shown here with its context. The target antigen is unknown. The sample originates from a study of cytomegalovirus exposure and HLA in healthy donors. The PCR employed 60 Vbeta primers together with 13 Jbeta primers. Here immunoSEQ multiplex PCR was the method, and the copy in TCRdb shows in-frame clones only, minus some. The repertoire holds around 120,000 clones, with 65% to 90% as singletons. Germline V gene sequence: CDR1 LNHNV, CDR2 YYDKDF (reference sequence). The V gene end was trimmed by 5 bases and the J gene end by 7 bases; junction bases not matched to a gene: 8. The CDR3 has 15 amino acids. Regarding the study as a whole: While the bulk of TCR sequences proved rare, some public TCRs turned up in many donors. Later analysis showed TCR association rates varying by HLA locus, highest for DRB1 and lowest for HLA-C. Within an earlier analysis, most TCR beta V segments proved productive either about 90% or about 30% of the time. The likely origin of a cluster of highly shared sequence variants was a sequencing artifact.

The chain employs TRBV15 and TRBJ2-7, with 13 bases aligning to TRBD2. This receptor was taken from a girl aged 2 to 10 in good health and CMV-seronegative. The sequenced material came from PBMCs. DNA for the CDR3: TGTGCCACCAGCCGCACACTAGCGGGAGGGAGGGAGCAGTACTTC. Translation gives CATSRTLAGGREQYF. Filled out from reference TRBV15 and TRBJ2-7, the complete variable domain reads DAMVIQNPRYQVTQFGKPVTLSCSQTLNHNVMYWYQQKSSQAPKLLFHYYDKDFNNEADTPDNFQSRRPNTSFCFLDIRSPGLGDTAMYLCATSRTLAGGREQYFGPGTRLTVT.